The rows below give T cell receptor beta chains drawn from one sample of a study of blood T cell repertoires in COVID-19. The data were produced by immunoSEQ multiplex PCR, yet TCRdb's version contains in-frame clones alone and is incomplete. This sample has 90,000 to 100,000 clones, with about 85% found just once. Sequencing was performed on peripheral blood. The receptors derive from a man between 65 and 79 years old with acute or convalescent COVID-19. CDR3s include the opening cysteine and the closing phenylalanine or tryptophan. Clone size is shown for a subset of rows, as once, few, many or a class of expanded clone.

clone_size	v_call	j_call	cdr3_aa
-	TRBV5-1	TRBJ1-4	CASSLRTGGSEKLFF
-	TRBV28	TRBJ1-4	CASSLRVGAGNEKLFF
-	TRBV9	TRBJ1-6	CASSGVGGGNSPLHF
-	TRBV5-1	TRBJ1-3	CASSLGGFDSGNTIYF
-	TRBV19	TRBJ1-1	CASSKQENTEAFF
-	TRBV29-1	TRBJ1-1	CSVERGGDTEAFF
-	TRBV24-1	TRBJ1-3	CATPYLRVRGSGNTIYF
-	TRBV6-5	TRBJ1-1	CASSSVGQGSTEAFF
-	TRBV5-1	TRBJ2-1	CASSLAGWGQFF
-	TRBV29-1	TRBJ2-2	CSVFSGGAGTGELFF
-	TRBV5-4	TRBJ2-5	CASSLSGGETQYF
-	TRBV7-2	TRBJ1-5	CASSSNRVGNQPQHF
-	TRBV18	TRBJ2-7	CASSVRGLDGSGEQYF
-	TRBV5-1	TRBJ1-1	CASSLNPGQGNTEAFF
-	TRBV19	TRBJ2-2	CASGQGGFTGELFF
once	TRBV6-1	TRBJ2-5	CASSELGRRGQETQYF
once	TRBV10-3	TRBJ1-6	CAISESDSYNSPLHF
-	TRBV19	TRBJ1-4	CASSTSWTGTNEKLFF
-	TRBV4-1	TRBJ2-3	CASSQDRAGTSTDTQYF
-	TRBV5-4	TRBJ2-3	CASSLKGRTDTQYF
-	TRBV3-1/TRBV3-2	TRBJ1-4	CASSQVGGAANEKLFF
-	TRBV5-1	TRBJ2-1	CASSLVSSGGAYNEQFF
few	TRBV18	TRBJ2-1	CASSPRPQSSGGTNEQFF
-	TRBV6-5	TRBJ1-1	CASSPQASVTEAFF
-	TRBV9	TRBJ1-2	CASSVGGGSGYGYTF
-	TRBV6-1	TRBJ1-2	CASSEATGAGGYTF
-	TRBV28	TRBJ1-5	CASSLLSNQPQHF
-	TRBV4-1	TRBJ1-1	CASSTQPRGNGNTEAFF
few	TRBV7-9	TRBJ2-2	CASSFDRAGPSNTGELFF
few	TRBV28	TRBJ1-5	CASSFSRNQPQHF
-	TRBV6-6	TRBJ2-7	CASSSLAGWEQYF
-	TRBV30	TRBJ1-1	CAWSSGQFTEAFF
-	TRBV5-6	TRBJ2-5	CASSLLQGVRETQYF
-	TRBV7-2	TRBJ1-2	CASSPSGQATYGYTF
-	TRBV28	TRBJ2-1	CASSFPGHNEQFF
-	TRBV5-1	TRBJ1-1	CASSFGQENTEAFF
-	TRBV5-5	TRBJ1-4	CASSTGTASNEKLFF
-	TRBV3-1/TRBV3-2	TRBJ2-2	CASSQDQGAWTGELFF
few	TRBV6-1	TRBJ1-5	CASSEAGHNNQPQHF
-	TRBV9	TRBJ1-2	CASSVDFAHYTF
-	TRBV6-1	TRBJ1-3	CASSEDRGLSGNTIYF
-	TRBV9	TRBJ2-7	CASSGCIAGGLGPTYEQYF
-	TRBV29-1	TRBJ2-7	CSVSGLTPARYEQYF
-	TRBV2	TRBJ1-2	CASSPTGIGYTF
-	TRBV11-1	TRBJ2-1	CASSLVGTGPSREQFF
-	TRBV19	TRBJ2-1	CASSIGQGANNEQFF
-	TRBV5-1	TRBJ2-5	CASSLDRAKTQYF
few	TRBV7-2	TRBJ2-7	CASSPPPPGSHEQYF
-	TRBV6-5	TRBJ2-1	CASRRVTDYNEQFF
-	TRBV6-5	TRBJ1-3	CASSRTGFSGNTIYF
-	TRBV6-1	TRBJ1-4	CASSEQSGVGEKLFF
-	TRBV13	TRBJ1-4	CASSQTGVDEKLFF
once	TRBV18	TRBJ1-6	CASSGQQGSKSPLHF
-	TRBV6-1	TRBJ2-1	CASSAGLAGGYNEQFF
-	TRBV25-1	TRBJ1-2	CASSGGQGGNFYGYTF
-	TRBV6-4	TRBJ2-1	CASSDGLAGGPSSYNEQFF
-	TRBV6-6	TRBJ2-2	CASSFGILNTGELFF
-	TRBV5-6	TRBJ1-6	CASSLSDSRSSPLHF
-	TRBV3-1/TRBV3-2	TRBJ2-2	CASSQVSGGELFF